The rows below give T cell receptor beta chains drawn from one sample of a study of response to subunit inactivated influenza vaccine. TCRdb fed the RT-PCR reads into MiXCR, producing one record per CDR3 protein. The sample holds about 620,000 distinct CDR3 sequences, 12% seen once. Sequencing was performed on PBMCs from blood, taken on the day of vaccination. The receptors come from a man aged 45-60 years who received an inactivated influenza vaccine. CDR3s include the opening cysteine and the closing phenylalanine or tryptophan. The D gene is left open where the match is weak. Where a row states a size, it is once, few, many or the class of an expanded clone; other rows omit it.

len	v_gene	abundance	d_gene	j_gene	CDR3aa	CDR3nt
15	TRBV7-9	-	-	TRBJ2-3	CASSLRHPRTDTQYF	TGTGCCAGCAGCTTAAGGCACCCTCGCACAGATACGCAGTATTTT
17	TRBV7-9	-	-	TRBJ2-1	CASSKYRVTDVRHEQFF	TGTGCCAGCAGTAAATACCGTGTGACAGACGTACGTCATGAGCAGTTCTTC
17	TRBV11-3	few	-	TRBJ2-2	CASSLQGPISNTGELFF	TGTGCCAGCAGCTTACAGGGCCCCATATCCAACACCGGGGAGCTGTTTTTT
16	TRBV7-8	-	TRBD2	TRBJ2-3	CASSFRLAGNTDTQYF	TGTGCCAGCAGCTTTAGACTAGCGGGGAATACAGATACGCAGTATTTT
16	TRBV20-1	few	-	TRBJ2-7	CSASATRLKGLYEQYF	TGCAGTGCTAGCGCGACTCGGCTCAAGGGCCTTTACGAGCAGTACTTC
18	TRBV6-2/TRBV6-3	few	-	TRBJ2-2	CASSYERTRGLFTGELFF	TGTGCCAGCAGTTACGAAAGGACCAGGGGTCTGTTTACCGGGGAGCTGTTTTTT
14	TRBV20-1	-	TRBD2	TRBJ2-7	CSASTSGGSYEQYF	TGCAGTGCTTCTACCAGCGGGGGCTCCTACGAGCAGTACTTC
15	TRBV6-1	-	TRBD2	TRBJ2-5	CASSEGLAGGETQYF	TGTGCCAGCAGTGAGGGACTAGCGGGGGGTGAGACCCAGTACTTC
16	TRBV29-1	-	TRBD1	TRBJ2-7	CSVGQGEKSSSYEQYF	TGCAGCGTCGGACAGGGTGAGAAATCCTCCTCCTACGAGCAGTACTTC
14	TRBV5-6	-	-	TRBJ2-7	CASSLPPSSYEQYF	TGTGCCAGCAGCTTGCCCCCTAGCTCCTACGAGCAGTACTTC